A single sample is the source of the 17 T cell receptor gamma chains below, sequenced in a study of intestinal T cells in coeliac disease. Ten formalin-fixed paraffin-embedded scrolls, each 5 µm thick, supplied each case's genomic DNA. The TRG library came from about 0.2 ug of biopsy DNA amplified with LymphoTrack primers. TCRdb redid clone calling on the multiplex PCR reads using CATT. The profile shows approximately 280 gamma-chain clones, around 54% of them singletons. Sequenced sample: a duodenal biopsy. These receptors were obtained from a human donor who served as a control with a normal duodenal biopsy, not a healthy volunteer.

J is TRGJP1 and V is TRGV4. The ends lost 12 bases at V and 7 bases at J; junction bases unmatched: 20. Looked up from germline, CDR1 is EGSTGY and CDR2 is YDSYTSSV. This CDR3 comprises 15 residues. CDR3 residues: CAHLGWGRSGWFKIF. For the CDR3, the DNA is TGTGCCCACCTGGGATGGGGGAGAAGTGGTTGGTTCAAGATATTT.

About this clone itself: A much bigger clone sits one base away, suggesting this may be a read error. It is unclear where the CDR3 begins or ends on the DNA, so no DNA is shown, and the CDR3 is as TCRdb lists it. Other nucleotide sequences in the sample specify the same CDR3. The chain links TRGV4 to TRGJ1 or TRGJ2. The CDR3 has 14 residues if both end residues are counted. Germline V lookup: CDR1 EGSTGY, CDR2 YDSYTSSV. The chain's CDR3 is CATWGSGNYYKKLF.

The J gene is TRGJP1, the V gene TRGV4. The germline CDR1 and CDR2 sequences are EGSTGY and YDSYTSSV. The length of the CDR3 is 14 residues. V lost 0 bases and J lost 7; bases outside the gene matches: 5. CDR3 region: CATWDGRSGWFKIF. The CDR3 coding sequence is TGTGCCACCTGGGATGGGAGAAGTGGTTGGTTCAAGATATTT.

This clone has only a few counts. This likely stems from a read error, as it lies one base from a far larger clone. This sample also contains other DNA sequences that code for the same CDR3. The chain employs TRGV9 and TRGJ1 or TRGJ2. This CDR3 is 12 amino acids long. Germline V CDR1 and CDR2: GITISATS, ISYDGTV (reference sequence). CDR3 protein: CALWEVDYKKLF. CDR3 coding DNA: TGTGCCTTGTGGGAGGTGGATTATAAGAAACTCTTC.

The rearrangement joins TRGV10 to TRGJ1 or TRGJ2. Being an ORF, TRGV10 has a function that is uncertain. This CDR3 is built from 11 residues. V was pared by 12 bases and J by 7 bases, with 10 bases of the junction left unmatched. CDR3 amino acids: CAALKWYKKLF. CDR3 bases: TGTGCTGCTCTGAAGTGGTATAAGAAACTCTTT.

This clone was observed a few times. The protein in TCRdb stems from a much larger clone and differs at residue 4 from this DNA's translation, likely a read error; here the protein is translated from the DNA. The V gene is TRGV8, the J gene TRGJ1 or TRGJ2. Germline CDR1 is VENAVY and CDR2 is YDSYNSRV. This CDR3 is 11 amino acids long. V dropped 9 bases and J dropped 8; count of bases not matched to a gene: 10. CDR3 in amino acids: CATRGLHKKLF. The CDR3 nucleotides read TGTGCCACCCGGGGACTCCATAAGAAACTCTTT.

V and J are TRGV4 and TRGJP1. The length of the CDR3 is 15 residues. J lost 7 bases, V lost 0 bases, and 8 bases had no gene match. The germline V gene encodes CDR1 EGSTGY and CDR2 YDSYTSSV. The CDR3 DNA sequence: TGTGCCACCTGGGATGGGGGAGAAGTTGGTTGGTTCAAGATATTT. Residues: CATWDGGEVGWFKIF.

V is TRGV8 and J is TRGJ1 or TRGJ2. The CDR3 spans 12 residues. Per the germline V gene, CDR1 is VENAVY and CDR2 is YDSYNSRV. Trimming cost V 6 bases and J 6 bases; bases outside gene matches: 8. The CDR3 nucleotides are TGTGCCACCTGGCATATTCGTTATAAGAAACTCTTT. Residues: CATWHIRYKKLF.

In the case of this clone: This DNA's translation differs at residue 4 from TCRdb's protein, which comes from a much larger clone; a read error is likely, and the protein shown is translated from the DNA. The CDR3 DNA reads as TGTGCCTTGCGGGAGGTGGATTATAAGAAACTCTTT. Its translation: CALREVDYKKLF. The chain has TRGV9 and TRGJ1 or TRGJ2. Germline CDR1 reads GITISATS; CDR2 reads ISYDGTV (reference sequence). The CDR3 contains 12 residues.

V gene TRGV5 combines with J gene TRGJ1 or TRGJ2. Germline CDR1 VINAFY, CDR2 YDVSNSKD. The CDR3 consists of 14 residues. The J segment lost 6 bases and the V segment lost 11 bases, leaving 19 bases of the junction unmatched. The CDR3 DNA follows: TGTGCCAACCTGGGACAGGCCCCGGGTTATAAGAAACTCTTT. Protein: CANLGQAPGYKKLF.

The DNA for the CDR3 is TGTGCCACCTGGGACGGGCAAAGGACGGGCGATCATTATAAGAAACTCTTT. Its translation: CATWDGQRTGDHYKKLF. The rearrangement uses TRGV2 and TRGJ1 or TRGJ2. The ends lost 0 bases at V and 5 bases at J; junction bases unmatched: 16. The CDR3 extends over 17 amino acids. CDR1 EGSNGY and CDR2 YDSYNSKV come from the germline V gene.

The CDR3 reads CAAWGYHTTGWFKIF. The DNA of the CDR3 is TGTGCTGCGTGGGGGTACCATACCACTGGTTGGTTCAAGATATTT. V gene TRGV10 combines with J gene TRGJP1. TRGV10 is marked as an open reading frame, function uncertain. The ends lost 8 bases at V and 0 bases at J; junction bases unmatched: 7. This CDR3 comprises 15 residues.

A few counts support this clone. One base separates it from a far larger clone, so it is likely a read error. The rearrangement links TRGV4 to TRGJ1 or TRGJ2. The CDR3 consists of 14 residues. Germline V gene sequence: CDR1 EGSTGY, CDR2 YDSYTSSV. Losses at the gene ends were 5 bases for V and 1 base for J; bases not matched to a gene: 8. This chain's CDR3 is CATWGSGNYYKKLF. The CDR3 region has the DNA TGTGCCACCTGGGGATCTGGCAATTATTATAAGAAACTCTTT.

This chain uses TRGV10 with TRGJ1 or TRGJ2. TRGV10 is placed among ORFs of uncertain function. After removal of 14 bases from V and 12 bases from J, the junction contained 14 bases not matched to a gene. The length of the CDR3 is 10 residues. The CDR3 spells CARVGPGKLF. The CDR3 nucleotides are TGTGCTCGCGTGGGCCCTGGGAAACTCTTT.

The chain is built from TRGV2 and TRGJP2. The CDR3 has 16 amino acids. V was clipped by 0 bases and J by 11 bases; unmatched bases: 15. Germline V gene data show CDR1 as EGSNGY and CDR2 as YDSYNSKV. CDR3 sequence (DNA): TGTGCCACCTGGGACGGGCCGAAGGATTTGAACTGGATCAAGACGTTT. Protein product: CATWDGPKDLNWIKTF.

In regard to this clone: The TCRdb protein comes from a much larger clone and disagrees with this DNA's translation at residue 13, likely due to a read error; the protein given here is derived from the DNA. The chain recombines TRGV10 with TRGJP1. TRGV10 is an ORF; its function is uncertain. The CDR3 is made up of 16 amino acids. CDR3 nucleotides: TGTGCTGCGTGGGATATTTTTTGTACCACTGGTTGGCTCAAGATATTT. Its translation: CAAWDIFCTTGWLKIF.

This clone was seen a handful of times. TCRdb's entry gives the protein of a much larger clone, which mismatches this DNA's translation at residue 5, likely from a read error; the protein reported here is translated from the DNA. DNA for the CDR3: TGTGCTGCGTGGGGTATTTTTTGTACCACTGGTTGGTTCAAGATATTT. The encoded protein is CAAWGIFCTTGWFKIF. V usage is TRGV10 and J usage is TRGJP1. TRGV10 qualifies as an ORF whose function is uncertain. Trimming removed 8 bases from V and 1 base from J; junction bases left unmatched: 11. This CDR3 region has 16 residues.